The 27 T cell receptor beta chains below all came from one sample that was sequenced in a study of beta chain features in type 1 diabetes. Every bit of the isolated RNA underwent reverse transcription, so sequencing read expressed TCRB transcripts. Here immunoSEQ multiplex PCR was the method, and the copy in TCRdb shows in-frame clones only, minus some. Here the sample spans 850,000 to 900,000 clones, 17% being singletons. Sequenced material: naive CD4+ T cells from blood. The receptor set was obtained from a young woman in good health.

The chain uses TRBV28 and TRBJ2-1, with D maybe TRBD2 (5 bases). CDR1 and CDR2 (germline): MDHEN, SYDVKM. Deletions cut 6 bases from V and 8 bases from J, with 17 bases between. The CDR3 extends over 14 amino acids. CDR3 sequence: CASSHVRDFDEQFF. The CDR3 nucleotides are TGTGCCAGCAGCCACGTTCGGGATTTTGATGAGCAGTTCTTC.

This clone was counted only a few times. The chain is built from TRBV4-2 and TRBJ2-7, with D tentatively TRBD2 (5 bases). V lost 0 bases, J lost 10 bases, and 16 bases lay in between. CDR1 is LGHNA, CDR2 YNFKEQ, per germline. This CDR3 comprises 14 residues. The CDR3 DNA reads as TGTGCCAGCAGCCAAGATCACAACGGGGTAGGTCAGTACTTC. Translated: CASSQDHNGVGQYF.

This rearrangement joins TRBV29-1 to TRBJ2-1; D is unclear. Germline CDR1 reads SQVTM; CDR2 reads ANQGSEA. The CDR3 spans 13 residues. Between the trimmed V and J ends, which lost 2 bases and 7 bases, there was a span of 12 bases. CDR3 residues: CSVETSMGNEQFF. The CDR3 DNA reads as TGCAGCGTTGAAACGTCGATGGGTAATGAGCAGTTCTTC.

The gene calls are TRBV28 and TRBJ1-1, with D unresolved. The germline gives CDR1 MDHEN, CDR2 SYDVKM. This CDR3 comprises 14 residues. The V and J ends lost 1 base and 7 bases respectively, with 13 bases between them. In DNA, the CDR3 is TGTGCCAGCAGTTTATCGCAGGTTGGGAGTGAAGCTTTCTTT. Translation: CASSLSQVGSEAFF.

This chain links TRBV7-2 with TRBJ2-3, with D possibly matching TRBD2 (5 bases). The ends were cut back, 8 bases at V and 4 bases at J, with 16 bases in the middle. The CDR3 runs to 14 residues. Germline V gene sequence: CDR1 SGHTA, CDR2 FQGNSA. The CDR3 sequence is CASAKGLAADTQYF. The CDR3 DNA reads TGTGCCAGCGCAAAAGGACTGGCGGCAGATACGCAGTATTTT.

This clone was picked up a small number of times. The V and J genes are TRBV11-2 and TRBJ2-3; D perhaps matches TRBD2 (6 bases). The CDR3 runs to 15 residues. Germline lookup yields CDR1 SGHAT and CDR2 FQNNGV. V lost 1 base and J 4 bases, leaving 12 bases between the germline ends. The CDR3 region has the DNA TGTGCCAGCAGCTTAGTTAGGCGGGGCGCAGATACGCAGTATTTT. Amino acid sequence: CASSLVRRGADTQYF.

This clone was picked up a small number of times. The chain links TRBV5-1 to TRBJ2-1, with 7 bases aligning to TRBD1. Trimming removed 2 bases from V and 0 bases from J; junction bases left unmatched: 17. CDR3 length: 20 residues. The germline gives CDR1 SGHRS, CDR2 YFSETQ. The CDR3 bases are TGCGCCAGCAGCTTAAACCCCCGGGACAGTATTATTAGCTCCTACAATGAGCAGTTCTTC. It translates to CASSLNPRDSIISSYNEQFF.

The chain combines TRBV25-1 with TRBJ2-5; D is possibly TRBD2 (6 bases). This CDR3 contains 16 residues. V was pared by 1 base and J by 1 base, with 13 bases between. In germline, CDR1 is MGHDK, CDR2 SYGVNS. The CDR3 DNA reads TGTGCCAGCAGTGAATTGGGAGGTAGTCCCCAAGAGACCCAGTACTTC. The encoded protein is CASSELGGSPQETQYF.

This clone appeared a few times. The V call is TRBV14, the J call TRBJ1-5; perhaps TRBD1 as D (6 bases). This CDR3 region has 14 residues. Trimming removed 1 base from V and 7 bases from J, with 11 bases in between. From germline, CDR1 is SGHDN and CDR2 FVKESK. CDR3 amino acids: CASSQGGGGQPQHF. The DNA for the CDR3 is TGTGCCAGCAGCCAAGGTGGGGGGGGCCAGCCCCAGCATTTT.

This clone was seen only a few times. This sequence joins TRBV10-3 and TRBJ2-3, with 11 bases that match TRBD2. Germline V gene sequence: CDR1 ENHRY, CDR2 SYGVKD. V was pared by 11 bases and J by 2 bases, with 6 bases of the junction left unmatched. The CDR3 is 14 residues long. In DNA, the CDR3 is TGTGCCGTCGATAGCGGGAGGGCCACAGATACGCAGTATTTT. Translation: CAVDSGRATDTQYF.

This chain links TRBV11-2 with TRBJ2-1, with TRBD2 matching over 7 bases. The V segment lost 5 bases and the J segment 5 bases; nucleotides outside the gene matches: 3. Germline values: CDR1 SGHAT, CDR2 FQNNGV. The CDR3 sequence is 13 residues long. This chain's CDR3 is CASSPGLHNEQFF. CDR3 sequence (DNA): TGTGCCAGCAGCCCGGGACTACACAATGAGCAGTTCTTC.

The V gene is TRBV25-1, the J gene TRBJ1-5; a weak D match, TRBD1 (5 bases). Germline V CDR1 and CDR2: MGHDK, SYGVNS. V dropped 3 bases and J dropped 7 bases, with 16 bases sitting between them. This CDR3 is 15 amino acids long. CDR3 DNA sequence: TGTGCCAGCAGTGATCTGAGTTCCGAGGGGCAGCCCCAGCATTTT. This codes for CASSDLSSEGQPQHF.

The chain uses TRBV29-1 and TRBJ2-3; possible D gene TRBD2, 6 bases. Per the germline V gene, CDR1 is SQVTM and CDR2 is ANQGSEA. Trimming cost V 4 bases and J 6 bases, with 14 bases left between them. This CDR3 contains 13 residues. The CDR3 DNA is TGCAGCGTTGTAGAACTAGCCGAGGATACGCAGTATTTT. The encoded protein is CSVVELAEDTQYF.

The chain carries TRBV6-6 and TRBJ1-3; no clear D gene. V lost 3 bases to trimming and J lost 0 bases, with 12 bases between them. The CDR3 totals 16 residues. Germline V gives CDR1 MNHNY, CDR2 SVGAGI (reference sequence). Here the CDR3 reads CASSYGPAGSGNTIYF. DNA of the CDR3: TGTGCCAGCAGTTATGGGCCGGCGGGCTCTGGAAACACCATATATTTT.

To note about this clone: This sample includes further DNA sequences coding for the same CDR3. The chain links TRBV20-1 to TRBJ2-5; D call uncertain. Germline CDR1 and CDR2: DFQATT and SNEGSKA (reference sequence). V dropped 6 bases and J dropped 2 bases, with 4 bases sitting between them. The CDR3 spans 10 residues. CDR3 loop: CSAAQETQYF. CDR3 in DNA: TGCAGTGCGGCACAAGAGACCCAGTACTTC.

This clone has more than one count but fewer than ten. This rearrangement joins TRBV11-2 to TRBJ1-1; D gene uncertain. V dropped 3 bases and J dropped 4 bases, with 9 bases sitting between them. This CDR3 is 13 amino acids long. CDR1 and CDR2 (germline): SGHAT, FQNNGV. The CDR3 protein is CASSLKERTEAFF. The CDR3 nucleotides are TGTGCCAGCAGCTTGAAGGAACGCACTGAAGCTTTCTTT.

In the case of this clone: Other nucleotide sequences in the sample specify the same CDR3. The CDR3 here is CASSWTGGNQPQHF. DNA for the CDR3: TGTGCCAGCAGCTGGACAGGGGGCAATCAGCCCCAGCATTTT. The chain is built from TRBV2 and TRBJ1-5; 9 bases line up with TRBD1. This CDR3 has 14 residues. Germline trimming cut 6 bases from V and 2 bases from J; bases unmatched to any gene: 2. CDR1 is SNHLY and CDR2 is FYNNEI in the germline V gene.

This clone was counted a few times. This CDR3 is also generated by other DNA sequences in the sample. The V and J genes are TRBV10-3 and TRBJ1-1; D ambiguous. Per the germline V gene, CDR1 is ENHRY and CDR2 is SYGVKD. Trimming left V 3 bases short and J 1 base short, with 9 bases between. CDR3 length: 14 residues. The CDR3 bases are TGTGCCATCAGTGAATTACGGGGGAACACTGAAGCTTTCTTT. Protein product: CAISELRGNTEAFF.

This clone was seen only a few times. The V and J genes are TRBV4-3 and TRBJ2-1; the D gene is possibly TRBD1 (6 bases). The CDR3 totals 16 residues. Germline V gene sequence: CDR1 LGHNA, CDR2 YSLEER. V gave up 0 bases and J gave up 12 bases, with 21 bases separating them. The CDR3 loop is CASSQDHRTSRGGQFF. CDR3 sequence (DNA): TGCGCCAGCAGCCAAGATCACAGGACCTCCAGAGGGGGGCAGTTCTTC.

This chain joins TRBV5-4 and TRBJ2-5; maybe TRBD2 (5 bases). Looked up from germline, CDR1 is SGHNT and CDR2 is YYREEE (reference sequence). The CDR3 runs 13 residues. V lost 0 bases to trimming and J lost 3 bases, with 6 bases between them. CDR3 nucleotides: TGTGCCAGCAGCTTGGCGGGGAAAGAGACCCAGTACTTC. This gives the protein CASSLAGKETQYF.

In the case of this clone: The same CDR3 arises from other DNA sequences in this sample as well. The J gene is TRBJ1-1, the V gene TRBV18; D is ambiguous. Germline values: CDR1 KGHSH, CDR2 LQKENI. This CDR3 is built from 13 residues. Trimming removed 2 bases from V and 1 base from J, with 5 bases in between. For the CDR3, the DNA is TGTGCCAGCTCACCAGCAGAGAACACTGAAGCTTTCTTT. This gives the protein CASSPAENTEAFF.

The chain joins TRBV19 to TRBJ1-5; D ambiguous. Trimming cost V 5 bases and J 6 bases, with 17 bases left between them. From germline, CDR1 is LNHDA and CDR2 SQIVND (reference sequence). The CDR3 covers 15 residues. CDR3 sequence (DNA): TGTGCCAGTAGTTACAGTGCCACGGTGGGTCAGCCCCAGCATTTT. Amino acid sequence: CASSYSATVGQPQHF. Together with reference TRBV19 and TRBJ1-5, the CDR3 gives the full variable domain: DGGITQSPKYLFRKEGQNVTLSCEQNLNHDAMYWYRQDPGQGLRLIYYSQIVNDFQKGDIAEGYSVSREKKESFPLTVTSAQKNPTAFYLCASSYSATVGQPQHFGDGTRLSIL.

This clone came up a few times. The rearrangement uses TRBV9 and TRBJ1-2; D is undetermined. V was pared by 3 bases and J by 4 bases, with 4 bases between. This CDR3 comprises 11 residues. The germline V gene has CDR1 SGDLS and CDR2 YYNGEE. DNA for the CDR3: TGTGCCAGCAGCGGGGGCTATGGCTACACCTTC. Translation: CASSGGYGYTF.

The chain joins TRBV4-2 to TRBJ2-6, with 9 nucleotides matching TRBD1. J lost 0 bases, V lost 5 bases, and 8 bases had no gene match. The CDR3 sequence is 18 residues long. Germline values: CDR1 LGHNA, CDR2 YNFKEQ. CDR3 sequence: CASSSRTGESSGANVLTF. CDR3 sequence (DNA): TGTGCCAGCAGCTCAAGGACAGGGGAGAGCTCTGGGGCCAACGTCCTGACTTTC.

V usage is TRBV10-3 and J usage is TRBJ2-1; D remains ambiguous. Germline V gene data show CDR1 as ENHRY and CDR2 as SYGVKD. The CDR3 spans 14 residues. Trimming shortened V by 10 bases and J by 0 bases, and 13 bases separated the two germline ends. The CDR3 nucleotides are TGTGCCACCATTAAAGACGCCTCCTACAATGAGCAGTTCTTC. Translated: CATIKDASYNEQFF.

The V and J genes are TRBV28 and TRBJ2-4; D is tentatively TRBD1 or TRBD2 (5 bases each). CDR3 size: 11 residues. Per germline, CDR1 MDHEN and CDR2 SYDVKM. Trimming left V 8 bases short and J 8 bases short, with 10 bases between. The CDR3 sequence: CASSVGDIQYF. Written as DNA, the CDR3 is TGTGCCAGCTCGGTGGGGGACATTCAGTACTTC.

The chain employs TRBV4-3 and TRBJ1-4, with D perhaps TRBD1 (5 bases). Germline CDR1 and CDR2: LGHNA and YSLEER. Trimming took 0 bases from V and 8 from J, leaving 7 bases between them. This CDR3 is built from 13 residues. This CDR3 reads CASSQDWGEKLFF. The CDR3 bases are TGCGCCAGCAGCCAAGATTGGGGGGAAAAACTGTTTTTT.